A few counts support the clone carrying this T cell receptor beta chain. No antigen is known for it. The V and J ends lost 7 bases and 1 base, in that order; junction bases with no gene match: 7. Germline V gene data show CDR1 as LNHDA and CDR2 as SQIVND (reference sequence). The CDR3 has 16 amino acids. This sample was included in a study of T cell responses to AZD1222 COVID-19 vaccine. The table came from immunoSEQ multiplex PCR; TCRdb's copy has only in-frame clones and leaves some out. The repertoire holds 110,000 or so clones, with roughly nine tenths as singletons. General study points: Dominant at 160-218 and 743-854, vaccine-associated CD4 TCRs also spanned spike.

Source: peripheral blood, taken on day 0 of AZD1222 vaccination. The chain uses TRBV19 and TRBJ2-3, with 11 bases aligning to TRBD2. The receptor was derived from an adult in good health. The CDR3 loop is CASNDLAGGGTDTQYF. The CDR3 DNA is TGTGCCAGTAATGATCTAGCGGGAGGCGGCACAGATACGCAGTATTTT. Using reference TRBV19 and TRBJ2-3 for the parts outside the CDR3, the full variable domain is DGGITQSPKYLFRKEGQNVTLSCEQNLNHDAMYWYRQDPGQGLRLIYYSQIVNDFQKGDIAEGYSVSREKKESFPLTVTSAQKNPTAFYLCASNDLAGGGTDTQYFGPGTRLTVL.